This passage covers 30 T cell receptor beta chains from one sample sequenced in a study of T-cell memory formation after mild COVID-19. TCRdb ran MiXCR on the 5' RACE reads and lists one entry per CDR3 protein. The sample shows hundreds of thousands of distinct CDR3 sequences, roughly 20% of them seen only once. Sequencing used PBMCs or a T cell subset sorted from them (not recorded which). The receptors originated from an adult woman who had mild COVID-19 (a few samples of this study predate the infection). Cell type and time point are not known.

This clonotype was found a few times. The rearrangement uses TRBV20-1 and TRBJ1-2; TRBD1 is a possible D gene (6 bases). This CDR3 has 15 amino acids. The V and J ends lost 5 bases and 7 bases respectively, with 23 bases between them. Germline lookup yields CDR1 DFQATT and CDR2 SNEGSKA (reference sequence). The CDR3 bases are TGCAGTGCTTCGACCGGGGGCCTCACGAGCCGTGGCTACACCTTC. Translation: CSASTGGLTSRGYTF.

This clonotype was counted only a few times. The rearrangement joins TRBV5-1 to TRBJ2-1, with D possibly matching TRBD1 (6 bases). Between the trimmed V and J ends, which lost 4 bases and 4 bases, there was a span of 15 bases. CDR1 and CDR2 (germline): SGHRS, YFSETQ. The CDR3 has 15 amino acids. The CDR3 bases are TGCGCCAGCAGCCCGACGCCAGGGGCTTACAATGAGCAGTTCTTC. Its protein product is CASSPTPGAYNEQFF. Full variable domain (missing parts from reference TRBV5-1 and TRBJ2-1): KAGVTQTPRYLIKTRGQQVTLSCSPISGHRSVSWYQQTPGQGLQFLFEYFSETQRNKGNFPGRFSGRQFSNSRSEMNVSTLELGDSALYLCASSPTPGAYNEQFFGPGTRLTVL.

The rearrangement joins TRBV11-3 to TRBJ2-3, with D perhaps TRBD2 (6 bases). CDR1 SGHNT and CDR2 YENEEA come from the germline V gene. This CDR3 has 12 amino acids. Trimming shortened V by 5 bases and J by 14 bases, and 17 bases separated the two germline ends. The CDR3 here is CASSRPAGTGYF. The DNA for the CDR3 is TGTGCCAGCAGCCGACCAGCGGGCACCGGGTATTTT.

J is TRBJ2-7 and V is TRBV20-1, with 7 nucleotides matching TRBD2. V was pared by 1 base and J by 6 bases, with 6 bases of the junction left unmatched. CDR1 and CDR2 from the germline V gene are DFQATT and SNEGSKA (reference sequence). This CDR3 contains 13 residues. The CDR3 sequence: CSARAGGGVEQYF. CDR3 nucleotide sequence: TGCAGTGCTAGAGCGGGCGGGGGTGTCGAGCAGTACTTC.

The rearrangement links TRBV19 to TRBJ1-1; D perhaps matches TRBD1 (5 bases). Trimming left V 8 bases short and J 4 bases short, with 11 bases between. Germline loops: CDR1 LNHDA, CDR2 SQIVND (reference sequence). The CDR3 spans 12 residues. For the CDR3, the DNA is TGTGCCAGTGGCTGGGGGGGCACTGAAGCTTTCTTT. It codes for CASGWGGTEAFF.

This clonotype was detected many times. The chain recombines TRBV6-6 with TRBJ2-3; 7 bases agree with TRBD2. The CDR3 extends over 14 amino acids. Germline trimming cut 6 bases from V and 1 base from J; bases unmatched to any gene: 4. Germline V gene sequence: CDR1 MNHNY, CDR2 SVGAGI (reference sequence). The CDR3 nucleotides read TGTGCCAGCAGCCTCCTAGCGGGCACAGATACGCAGTATTTT. The encoded protein is CASSLLAGTDTQYF.

The V call is TRBV9, the J call TRBJ2-5, with D unclear. The length of the CDR3 is 14 residues. The germline gives CDR1 SGDLS, CDR2 YYNGEE. Trimming took 4 bases from V and 0 from J, leaving 10 bases between them. The CDR3 bases are TGTGCCAGCAGCCCCGGGCGTTACCAAGAGACCCAGTACTTC. This gives the protein CASSPGRYQETQYF.

V is TRBV6-5 and J is TRBJ2-3; D ambiguous. Trimming took off 0 bases at V and 0 bases at J, with 4 bases between the two ends. The CDR3 loop spans 14 amino acids. The germline CDR1 and CDR2 sequences are MNHEY and SVGAGI. CDR3 protein: CASSYSRSTDTQYF. In nucleotides, the CDR3 is TGTGCCAGCAGTTACTCGAGAAGCACAGATACGCAGTATTTT.

This chain connects TRBV19 to TRBJ1-1; 9 bases line up with TRBD1. The CDR3 runs to 16 residues. The germline gives CDR1 LNHDA, CDR2 SQIVND (reference sequence). V shed 6 bases and J 0 bases; nucleotides not matched to a gene: 8. CDR3 loop: CASRDRDRVLNTEAFF. The CDR3 bases are TGTGCCAGTAGGGACCGGGACAGGGTCCTGAACACTGAAGCTTTCTTT.

V and J are TRBV27 and TRBJ1-1, with D uncertain. The CDR3 spans 16 residues. V was clipped by 8 bases and J by 0 bases, with 19 bases between them. The germline CDR1 and CDR2 sequences are MNHEY and SMNVEV (reference sequence). The CDR3: CASRSRAGVMNTEAFF. The CDR3 DNA is TGTGCCAGCCGCTCGCGGGCGGGAGTCATGAACACTGAAGCTTTCTTT.

The table lists this clonotype with many counts. As DNA, the CDR3 is TGCGCCAGCAGCCAAGATCAGGGACTAGCGGGAGGAGGAAACATTCAGTACTTC. Translating gives CASSQDQGLAGGGNIQYF. The rearrangement uses TRBV4-3 and TRBJ2-4; 15 nucleotides align to TRBD2. This CDR3 is built from 18 residues. Trimming took 0 bases from V and 6 from J; bases not matched to a gene: 6. The germline V gene encodes CDR1 LGHNA and CDR2 YSLEER.

This clonotype appeared a few times. The rearrangement links TRBV7-9 to TRBJ1-1; 8 nucleotides agree with TRBD1. The V and J ends lost 5 bases and 10 bases, in that order; junction bases with no gene match: 27. The CDR3 totals 19 residues. Germline CDR1 SEHNR, CDR2 FQNEAQ (reference sequence). The CDR3 DNA follows: TGTGCCAGCAGCCCCATTAAGCGCCGGACAGGGCTGAGTTCTTCGAGAGCTTTCTTT. Encoded protein: CASSPIKRRTGLSSSRAFF.

V is TRBV12-3 or TRBV12-4 and J is TRBJ1-5; 8 bases are a match to TRBD1. V was clipped by 6 bases and J by 2 bases; unmatched bases: 3. The CDR3 spans 14 residues. CDR3 sequence reads: CASRSTGGNQPQHF. As DNA, the CDR3 is TGTGCCAGCAGGTCGACAGGGGGCAATCAGCCCCAGCATTTT.

The rearrangement uses TRBV2 and TRBJ2-7, with 9 bases identical to TRBD2. The CDR3 has 13 amino acids. The V and J ends lost 8 bases and 3 bases, in that order; junction bases with no gene match: 5. In germline, CDR1 is SNHLY, CDR2 FYNNEI. In DNA, the CDR3 is TGTGCCAGCGTAGCGGGGGTTTTCTACGAGCAGTACTTC. Protein product: CASVAGVFYEQYF. Complete variable domain (other parts from reference TRBV2 and TRBJ2-7): EPEVTQTPSHQVTQMGQEVILRCVPISNHLYFYWYRQILGQKVEFLVSFYNNEISEKSEIFDDQFSVERPDGSNFTLKIRSTKLEDSAMYFCASVAGVFYEQYFGPGTRLTVT.

V gene TRBV5-1 combines with J gene TRBJ2-7, with a weak D call TRBD1 (6 bases). V lost 8 bases and J lost 5, with 17 bases in between. The germline CDR1 and CDR2 sequences are SGHRS and YFSETQ. The CDR3 loop spans 13 amino acids. This CDR3 is CASAERTVNEQYF. As DNA, the CDR3 is TGCGCCAGTGCCGAGAGGACAGTTAACGAGCAGTACTTC.

This clonotype was seen a few times. V gene TRBV5-6 combines with J gene TRBJ2-3; D is perhaps TRBD2 (5 bases). The CDR3 is made up of 17 amino acids. The V end was cut by 0 bases, the J end by 4 bases, with 18 bases between. Per the germline V gene, CDR1 is SGHDT and CDR2 is YYEEEE. The chain's CDR3 is CASSLETAASMADTQYF. CDR3 nucleotides: TGTGCCAGCAGCTTGGAAACAGCGGCTTCTATGGCAGATACGCAGTATTTT.

This clonotype was counted only a few times. The rearrangement links TRBV9 to TRBJ2-5, with TRBD1 matching 9 bases. Per the germline V gene, CDR1 is SGDLS and CDR2 is YYNGEE. Trimming removed 4 bases from V and 4 bases from J; junction bases left unmatched: 14. This CDR3 spans 17 amino acids. The chain's CDR3 is CASSYAPGTGKRETQYF. For the CDR3, the DNA is TGTGCCAGCAGCTATGCCCCCGGGACAGGGAAGAGAGAGACCCAGTACTTC.

This clonotype was detected a few times. The rearrangement joins TRBV30 to TRBJ1-2; the D gene is possibly TRBD1 (6 bases). The CDR3 has 15 amino acids. Trimming removed 0 bases from V and 0 bases from J, with 11 bases in between. The germline gives CDR1 GTSNPN, CDR2 SVGIG (reference sequence). CDR3 in DNA: TGTGCCTGGAGTGTTCCGGGGGACACTAACTATGGCTACACCTTC. Its protein product is CAWSVPGDTNYGYTF.

The CDR3 DNA reads TGTGCCAGTAGTGAGGGGCCAGTCTCCTACAATGAGCAGTTCTTC. Its protein product is CASSEGPVSYNEQFF. The chain uses TRBV19 and TRBJ2-1; D is tentatively TRBD1 or TRBD2 (5 bases each). Germline V gene lookup returns CDR1 LNHDA and CDR2 SQIVND (reference sequence). The ends were cut back, 5 bases at V and 0 bases at J, with 11 bases in the middle. CDR3 length: 15 amino acids.

The sample holds a few counts of this clonotype. V and J are TRBV7-9 and TRBJ1-2; tentatively, D is TRBD1 (6 bases). The CDR3 is 13 residues long. Trimming shortened V by 5 bases and J by 7 bases, and 14 bases separated the two germline ends. CDR1 SEHNR and CDR2 FQNEAQ come from the germline V gene (reference sequence). The CDR3 region has the DNA TGTGCCAGCAGCACCGGGACATCTCTTGGCTACACCTTC. Translating it yields CASSTGTSLGYTF.

The rearrangement links TRBV20-1 to TRBJ1-5; D possibly corresponds to TRBD1 (5 bases). CDR1 and CDR2 from the germline V gene are DFQATT and SNEGSKA (reference sequence). This CDR3 is built from 17 residues. Trimming took 0 bases from V and 1 from J, leaving 16 bases between them. The CDR3 DNA follows: TGCAGTGCTAGAGATCCGAGGGGACGCAGAAGCAATCAGCCCCAGCATTTT. Its protein is CSARDPRGRRSNQPQHF.

The genes are TRBV5-1 and TRBJ2-3; no clear D gene. This CDR3 region has 15 residues. From germline, CDR1 is SGHRS and CDR2 YFSETQ. Trimming took 0 bases from V and 3 from J, leaving 11 bases between them. The CDR3 nucleotides are TGCGCCAGCAGCTTGGGGATCGTCAGGACAGATACGCAGTATTTT. Translating gives CASSLGIVRTDTQYF.

The gene calls are TRBV20-1 and TRBJ1-1; no definite D call. Germline V gene sequence: CDR1 DFQATT, CDR2 SNEGSKA (reference sequence). With 6 bases removed from V and 4 bases from J, the gap between germline ends came to 15 bases. The CDR3 extends over 13 amino acids. The CDR3 sequence: CSAPKPPTTEAFF. CDR3 nucleotide sequence: TGCAGTGCCCCCAAGCCCCCCACCACTGAAGCTTTCTTT.

This clonotype was counted only a few times. The CDR3 nucleotides are TGCGCCAGCAGCTTGGGACAGGGGACCATCTCCTACGAGCAGTACTTC. Translated: CASSLGQGTISYEQYF. This chain uses TRBV5-1 with TRBJ2-7; 8 positions agree with TRBD1. V lost 0 bases, J lost 0 bases, and 5 bases stayed unmatched. The germline V gene has CDR1 SGHRS and CDR2 YFSETQ. This CDR3 spans 16 amino acids.

This clonotype was observed a few times. The rearrangement links TRBV29-1 to TRBJ2-3; D uncertain. Trimming shortened V by 2 bases and J by 6 bases, and 9 bases separated the two germline ends. Germline-derived CDR1 and CDR2 are SQVTM and ANQGSEA. There are 12 residues in the CDR3. The CDR3: CSVELGLDTQYF. As DNA, the CDR3 is TGCAGCGTTGAACTGGGGTTGGATACGCAGTATTTT.

This rearrangement joins TRBV12-3 or TRBV12-4 to TRBJ1-3; 7 positions agree with TRBD1. The junction had 4 bases not matched to a gene; V was cut back by 2 bases and J by 0 bases. This CDR3 region has 16 residues. CDR3 region: CASSLPGGISGNTIYF. CDR3 bases: TGTGCCAGCAGTTTACCAGGGGGAATCTCTGGAAACACCATATATTTT.

V gene TRBV12-3 or TRBV12-4 combines with J gene TRBJ2-5, with 13 bases matching TRBD2. J lost 5 bases, V lost 1 base, and 7 bases had no gene match. The CDR3 loop spans 17 amino acids. CDR3 DNA: TGTGCCAGCAGTTTAGGACTAGCGGGAGGCCCAGGGGAGACCCAGTACTTC. This gives the protein CASSLGLAGGPGETQYF.

This clonotype was counted only a few times. The J gene is TRBJ2-1, the V gene TRBV24-1; D is perhaps TRBD1 (6 bases). Germline V CDR1 and CDR2: KGHDR, SFDVKD. The CDR3 extends over 14 amino acids. The V gene lost 5 bases and the J gene lost 4 bases, with 11 bases spanning the gap. Here the CDR3 reads CATSAGTSYNEQFF. CDR3 DNA sequence: TGTGCCACCAGTGCTGGGACATCTTACAATGAGCAGTTCTTC.

This clonotype was detected a few times. This sequence joins TRBV5-1 and TRBJ2-5; D may be TRBD1 (5 bases). This CDR3 spans 16 amino acids. V was trimmed by 4 bases and J by 3 bases, leaving 19 bases between them. Germline CDR1 is SGHRS and CDR2 is YFSETQ. The CDR3 reads CASSPGWGRGEETQYF. For the CDR3, the DNA is TGCGCCAGCAGCCCAGGTTGGGGTAGGGGTGAAGAGACCCAGTACTTC.

Worth noting for this clonotype: A clone one base away is much larger, so this may be a read error. This chain connects TRBV11-3 to TRBJ2-2, with 10 nucleotides matching TRBD2. Germline CDR1 is SGHNT and CDR2 is YENEEA. The junction had 3 bases not matched to a gene; V was cut back by 3 bases and J by 5 bases. This CDR3 is 15 amino acids long. CDR3 protein: CASSLGLARTGELFF. CDR3 nucleotides: TGTGCCAGCAGCTTGGGACTAGCGCGGACCGGGGAGCTGTTTTTT.